The 6 T cell receptor beta chains in this list originate from one sample, sequenced in a study of beta chain features in type 1 diabetes. As every portion of the isolated RNA was reverse transcribed, the sequencing read expressed TCRB transcripts. The repertoire was sequenced with immunoSEQ multiplex PCR; TCRdb's copy has only in-frame clones and lacks some. The table shows fewer than 550,000 clones, with roughly 11% occurring only once. Sequenced sample: naive CD4+ T cells from blood. The receptors were sampled from a woman aged 18-30 years in good health.

The genes are TRBV5-1 and TRBJ1-6; D is unclear. The CDR3 runs 15 residues. V was shortened by 5 bases and J by 9 bases, with 18 bases between the two germline ends. Germline V lookup: CDR1 SGHRS, CDR2 YFSETQ. The CDR3 is CASSEMGSEGSPLHF. The DNA of the CDR3 is TGCGCCAGCAGTGAGATGGGCTCGGAGGGTTCACCCCTCCACTTT.

This clone has only a few counts. The rearrangement uses TRBV7-2 and TRBJ2-3; TRBD2 is a possible D gene (6 bases). The CDR3 is 14 amino acids. The ends were cut back, 5 bases at V and 3 bases at J, with 12 bases in the middle. Per the germline V gene, CDR1 is SGHTA and CDR2 is FQGNSA. The CDR3 DNA reads as TGTGCCAGCAGCCGTAGCGGAGGGACAGATACGCAGTATTTT. Protein sequence: CASSRSGGTDTQYF.

This clone was detected only a few times. V gene TRBV9 combines with J gene TRBJ2-7; 10 bases map to TRBD1. With 3 bases clipped from V and 1 base from J, the junction kept 7 bases outside the gene matches. CDR1 and CDR2 from the germline V gene are SGDLS and YYNGEE. The CDR3 sequence is 16 residues long. In nucleotides, the CDR3 is TGTGCCAGCAGCGACGGAGGGACAGGGGATTCCTACGAGCAGTACTTC. This encodes CASSDGGTGDSYEQYF.

This clone was observed a few times. This chain uses TRBV7-2 with TRBJ1-1; D not certain. Germline CDR1 SGHTA, CDR2 FQGNSA. Trimming stripped 1 base from V and 3 bases from J, with 9 bases between. This CDR3 is built from 14 residues. CDR3 residues: CASSLGQLDTEAFF. DNA for the CDR3: TGTGCCAGCAGCTTAGGGCAGTTGGACACTGAAGCTTTCTTT.

The rearrangement joins TRBV12-5 to TRBJ2-2, with D uncertain. The germline V and J ends were trimmed by 5 bases and 7 bases, with 14 bases remaining between them. This CDR3 has 14 amino acids. The germline V gene encodes CDR1 LGHNT and CDR2 FRNRAP. The DNA of the CDR3 is TGTGCTAGTGGTCTACATTCTCGCGGCGGGGAGCTGTTTTTT. Protein sequence: CASGLHSRGGELFF.

The chain recombines TRBV28 with TRBJ1-1, with 8 nucleotides matching TRBD1. The J segment lost 10 bases and the V segment lost 2 bases, leaving 6 bases of the junction unmatched. Germline CDR1 reads MDHEN; CDR2 reads SYDVKM. CDR3 length: 13 residues. CDR3 in DNA: TGTGCCAGCAGTTTAACAGGGGGGGATGGAGCTTTCTTT. It is translated as CASSLTGGDGAFF.